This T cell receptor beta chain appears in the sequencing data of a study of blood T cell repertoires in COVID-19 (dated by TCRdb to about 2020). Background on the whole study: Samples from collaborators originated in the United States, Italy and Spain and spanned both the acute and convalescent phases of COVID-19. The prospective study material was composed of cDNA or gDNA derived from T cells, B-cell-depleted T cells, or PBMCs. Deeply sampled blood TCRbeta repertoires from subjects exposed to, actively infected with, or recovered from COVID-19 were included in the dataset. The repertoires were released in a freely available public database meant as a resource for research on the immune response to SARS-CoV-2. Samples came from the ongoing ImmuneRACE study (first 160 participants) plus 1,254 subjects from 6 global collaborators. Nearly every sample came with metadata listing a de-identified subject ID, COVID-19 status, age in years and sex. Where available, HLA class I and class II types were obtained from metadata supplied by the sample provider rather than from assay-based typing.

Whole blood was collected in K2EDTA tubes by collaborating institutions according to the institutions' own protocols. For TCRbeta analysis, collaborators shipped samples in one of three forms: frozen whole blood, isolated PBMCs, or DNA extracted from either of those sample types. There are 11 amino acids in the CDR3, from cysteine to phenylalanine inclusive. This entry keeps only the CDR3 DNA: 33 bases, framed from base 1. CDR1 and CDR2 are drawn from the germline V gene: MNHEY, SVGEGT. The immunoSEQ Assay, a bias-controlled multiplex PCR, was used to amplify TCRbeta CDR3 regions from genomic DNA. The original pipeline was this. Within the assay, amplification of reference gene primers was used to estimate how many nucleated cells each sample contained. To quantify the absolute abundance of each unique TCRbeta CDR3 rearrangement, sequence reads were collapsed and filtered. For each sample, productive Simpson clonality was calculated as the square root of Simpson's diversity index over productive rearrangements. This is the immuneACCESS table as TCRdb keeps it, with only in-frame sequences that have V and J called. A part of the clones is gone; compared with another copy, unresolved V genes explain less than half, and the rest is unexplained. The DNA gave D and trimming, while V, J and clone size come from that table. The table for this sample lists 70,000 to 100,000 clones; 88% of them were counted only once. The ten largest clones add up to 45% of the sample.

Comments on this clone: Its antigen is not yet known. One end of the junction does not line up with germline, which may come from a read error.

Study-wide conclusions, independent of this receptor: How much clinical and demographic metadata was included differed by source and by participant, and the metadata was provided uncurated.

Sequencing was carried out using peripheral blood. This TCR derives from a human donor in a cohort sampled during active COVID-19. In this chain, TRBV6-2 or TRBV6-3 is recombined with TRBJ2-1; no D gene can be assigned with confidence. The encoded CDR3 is CASGYLGEQFF. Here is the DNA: TGTGCCAGCGGTTACCTAGGTGAGCAGTTCTTC.